This TCR beta chain was retrieved from a study of T cells in Graves' hyperthyroidism and ophthalmopathy. Uncontrolled infection, other autoimmune disease, pregnancy or lactation led to exclusion. TCR beta CDR3 regions were amplified from RNA. TCR CDR3 underwent first-round RT-PCR with the HTBI primer set. TCRdb independently ran MiXCR on the multiplex PCR reads; one entry per CDR3 protein. The repertoire holds some 400,000 distinct CDR3 sequences, roughly 14% seen once, with around 21% in the top ten. The germline V gene encodes CDR1 SGHVS and CDR2 FNYEAQ. The CDR3 consists of 14 residues. Losses at the gene ends were 1 base for V and 6 bases for J; bases not matched to a gene: 5.

V is TRBV7-6 and J is TRBJ2-7; 8 nucleotides match TRBD2. This TCR came from a man younger than 45 with Graves' hyperthyroidism that later progressed to Graves' ophthalmopathy. Sequenced: blood. The CDR3 spells CASSLEGRGVEQYF. In DNA, the CDR3 is TGTGCCAGCAGCTTAGAAGGGCGGGGGGTCGAGCAGTACTTC.